The TCR beta chain under discussion was sequenced for a study of OX40 agonist ivuxolimab in advanced cancers. Libraries were prepared by immunoSEQ multiplex PCR; TCRdb keeps only in-frame clonotypes and omits some of them. Here the sample spans around 67,000 clones, 70% to 90% being singletons. Concerning this clone itself: Its antigen is undetermined.

Study-wide results and limits: Compared with others, partial responders at 0.1-3.0 mg/kg displayed clonal expansion among the lowest.

The CDR3 sequence is 19 residues long. Germline CDR1 and CDR2: SGHDN and FVKESK. The V gene lost 3 bases and the J gene lost 0 bases, with 21 bases spanning the gap. Sequencing used CD4+ or CD8+ T cells sorted from blood, obtained in a trial of the OX40 agonist ivuxolimab. The sequence came from an adult with an advanced solid tumor such as melanoma, head and neck, liver or kidney cancer. The chain links TRBV14 to TRBJ2-1; either TRBD1 or TRBD2 may fit D (5 bases each). DNA of the CDR3: TGTGCCAGCAGCCATTGGGGGACCAACCCCTGGGCCTCCTACAATGAGCAGTTCTTC. This translates into CASSHWGTNPWASYNEQFF.